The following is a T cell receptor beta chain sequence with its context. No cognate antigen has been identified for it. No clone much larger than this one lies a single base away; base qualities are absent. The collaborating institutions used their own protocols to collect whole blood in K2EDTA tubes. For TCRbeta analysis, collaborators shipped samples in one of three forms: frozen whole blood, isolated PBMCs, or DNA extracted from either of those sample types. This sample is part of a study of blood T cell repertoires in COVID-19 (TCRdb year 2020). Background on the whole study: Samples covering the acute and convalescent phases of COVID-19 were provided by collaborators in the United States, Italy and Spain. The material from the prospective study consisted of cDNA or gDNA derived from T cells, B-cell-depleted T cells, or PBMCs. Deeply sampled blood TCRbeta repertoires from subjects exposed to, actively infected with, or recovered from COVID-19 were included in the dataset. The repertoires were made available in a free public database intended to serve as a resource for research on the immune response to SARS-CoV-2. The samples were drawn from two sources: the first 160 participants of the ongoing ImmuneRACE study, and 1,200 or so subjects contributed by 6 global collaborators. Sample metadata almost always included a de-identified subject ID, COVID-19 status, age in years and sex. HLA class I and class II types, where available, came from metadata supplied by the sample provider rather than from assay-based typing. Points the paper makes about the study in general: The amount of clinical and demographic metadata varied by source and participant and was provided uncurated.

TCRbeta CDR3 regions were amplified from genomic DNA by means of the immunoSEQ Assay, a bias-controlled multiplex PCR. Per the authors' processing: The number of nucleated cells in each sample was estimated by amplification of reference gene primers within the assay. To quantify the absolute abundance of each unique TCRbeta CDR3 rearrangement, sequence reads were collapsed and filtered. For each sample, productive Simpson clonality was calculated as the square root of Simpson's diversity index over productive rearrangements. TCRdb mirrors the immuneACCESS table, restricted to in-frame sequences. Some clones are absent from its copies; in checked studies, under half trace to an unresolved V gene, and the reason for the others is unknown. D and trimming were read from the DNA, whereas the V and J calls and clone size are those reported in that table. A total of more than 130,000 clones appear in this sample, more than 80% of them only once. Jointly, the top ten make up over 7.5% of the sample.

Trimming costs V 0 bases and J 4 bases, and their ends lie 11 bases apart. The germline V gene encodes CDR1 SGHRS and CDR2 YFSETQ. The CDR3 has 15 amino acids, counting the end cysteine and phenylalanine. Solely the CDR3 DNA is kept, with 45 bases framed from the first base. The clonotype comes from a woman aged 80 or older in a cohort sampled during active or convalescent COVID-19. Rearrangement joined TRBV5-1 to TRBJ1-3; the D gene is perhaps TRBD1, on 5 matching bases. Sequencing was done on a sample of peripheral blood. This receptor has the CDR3 CASSLVGGEGNTIYF. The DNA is TGCGCCAGCAGCTTGGTCGGGGGAGAAGGAAACACCATATATTTT.